Listed below are T cell receptor beta chains from one sample, sequenced in a study of T cell clonotyping in hematopoietic cell transplantation. Assay: immunoSEQ multiplex PCR; the TCRdb copy retains only in-frame clones and omits some. The table lists several thousand clones, 75% to 80% of them singletons. The source was peripheral blood mononuclear cells, collected 180 days after allogeneic stem cell transplant. Receptors were obtained from a female patient aged 45-65 years who had an allogeneic stem cell transplant from a related donor, so the T cells may come from the graft donor. Some clones in this sample may be carry-over from other donors' samples. Both conserved end residues are part of each CDR3. Where a row states a size, it is once, few, many or the class of an expanded clone; other rows omit it.

>few|TRBJ1-2|TRBV5-1
CASSLTPGDYGYTF
>-|TRBJ1-6|TRBV7-2
CASTLLQGWNSPLHF
>-|TRBJ2-1|TRBV5-1
CASSLAHSSYEQFF
>-|TRBJ1-1|TRBV6-5
CASSHMNTEAFF
>-|TRBJ2-1|TRBV29-1
CSVGLAGGLDEQFF
>-|TRBJ2-5|TRBV28
CASRLTKGALETQYF
>-|TRBJ1-5|TRBV27
CASSLSGTAWNQPQHF
>-|TRBJ1-6|TRBV7-2
CASSLPLNSPLHF
>-|TRBJ1-1|TRBV19
CASSFQGRITEAFF
>-|TRBJ2-3|TRBV19
CASSTGLAGFTDTQYF
>-|TRBJ1-5|TRBV27
CASSLTGDQPQHF
>-|TRBJ2-3|TRBV4-3
CASSQDVVDTQYF
>-|TRBJ1-1|TRBV2
CASSPRTGMTEAFF
>-|TRBJ1-4|TRBV28
CASSLSRGESEKLFF
>-|TRBJ2-3|TRBV7-9
CASSFSGDGTDTQYF
>-|TRBJ1-3|TRBV27
CASSLNNRGLKGNTIYF
>-|TRBJ1-4|TRBV7-2
CASSPPEDEKLFF
>-|TRBJ2-3|TRBV5-4
CASSSGRTSTDTQYF
>-|TRBJ2-1|TRBV5-4
CASSLGGFNEQFF
>hyperexpanded|TRBJ1-2|TRBV25-1
CASSELGSVFGYTF
>few|TRBJ1-1|TRBV30
CAWSAMTPNTEAFF
>-|TRBJ2-1|TRBV28
CASRTASLSFGEQFF
>-|TRBJ2-7|TRBV7-9
CASSPGTVPYEQYF
>-|TRBJ1-2|TRBV11-3
CASSELGSVFGYTF
>-|TRBJ1-1|TRBV4-3
CASSLGRLNTEAFF
>-|TRBJ1-2|TRBV30
CAWRHRQLLGYGYTF
>once|TRBJ1-5|TRBV7-2
CASSLGEGAHQPQHF
>-|TRBJ1-2|TRBV28
CASSLEGYGYTF
>-|TRBJ1-2|TRBV19
CASVPSGEIPNYGYTF
>-|TRBJ2-1|TRBV4-1
CASSQSGDVNEQFF
>once|TRBJ2-1|TRBV6-5
CASSYGGADYNEQFF
>-|TRBJ2-7|TRBV27
CASSLSSRSYEQYF
>-|TRBJ1-6|TRBV4-1
CASSQKTGGSYNSPLHF
>-|TRBJ1-2|TRBV11-3
CASSLGSGYGYTF
>-|TRBJ2-2|TRBV6-5
CASSSDRNRLSELFF
>few|TRBJ1-2|TRBV19
CASNRGRNYGYTF
>-|TRBJ1-2|TRBV4-3
CASSQDTGLLYGYTF
>-|TRBJ1-2|TRBV2
CASSEVRGYTF
>-|TRBJ2-3|TRBV2
CASRRTGGYTDTQYF
>-|TRBJ2-5|TRBV2
CASSELGKTQYF
>once|TRBJ2-7|TRBV9
CASSPTGGPSYEQYF
>-|TRBJ1-2|TRBV5-4
CASSPEWTDYGYTF
>few|TRBJ1-6|TRBV27
CASSFGMGNSPLHF
>-|TRBJ1-1|TRBV5-4
CASSSEMNTEAFF
>few|TRBJ1-6|TRBV11-2
CASSSLRGRRESNSPLHF
>-|TRBJ2-1|TRBV18
CASSSGRGSNEQFF
>medium-sized|TRBJ1-3|TRBV15
CATCDRNSGNTIYF
>-|TRBJ2-2|TRBV9
CASSENPGTGPNTGELFF
>-|TRBJ2-4|TRBV11-2
CASSSLRDRSFQNIQYF
>-|TRBJ1-5|TRBV7-2
CASSSGHYSNQPQHF
>once|TRBJ2-7|TRBV7-2
CASSLALGRAYEQYF
>-|TRBJ1-1|TRBV30
CAWGQGATEAFF
>-|TRBJ2-7|TRBV30
CAWSWTGYEQYF
>once|TRBJ1-6|TRBV2
CASSAGTGGNSPLHF
>once|TRBJ1-2|TRBV27
CASSPMTGANYGYTF